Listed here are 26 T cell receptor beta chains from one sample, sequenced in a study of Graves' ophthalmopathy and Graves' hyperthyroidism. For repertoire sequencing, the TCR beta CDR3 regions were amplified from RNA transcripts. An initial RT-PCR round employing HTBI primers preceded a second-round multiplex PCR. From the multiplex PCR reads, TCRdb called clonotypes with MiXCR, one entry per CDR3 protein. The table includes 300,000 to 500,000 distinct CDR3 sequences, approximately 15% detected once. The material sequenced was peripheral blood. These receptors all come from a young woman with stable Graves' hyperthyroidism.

In DNA, the CDR3 is TGCAGTGCTACTTGGACAGGAGTGAACACTGAAGCTTTCTTT. It translates to CSATWTGVNTEAFF. This rearrangement joins TRBV20-1 to TRBJ1-1, with 7 bases lining up with TRBD1. The CDR3 loop spans 14 amino acids. Germline V gene sequence: CDR1 DFQATT, CDR2 SNEGSKA (reference sequence). After removal of 4 bases from V and 0 bases from J, the junction contained 5 bases not matched to a gene.

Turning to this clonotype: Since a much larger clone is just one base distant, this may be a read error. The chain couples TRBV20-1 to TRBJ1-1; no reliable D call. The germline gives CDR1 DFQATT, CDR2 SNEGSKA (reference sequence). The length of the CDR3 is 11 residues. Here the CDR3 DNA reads TGCAGTGCTATCGGCAACACTGAAGCTTGCTTT. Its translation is CSAIGNTEACF.

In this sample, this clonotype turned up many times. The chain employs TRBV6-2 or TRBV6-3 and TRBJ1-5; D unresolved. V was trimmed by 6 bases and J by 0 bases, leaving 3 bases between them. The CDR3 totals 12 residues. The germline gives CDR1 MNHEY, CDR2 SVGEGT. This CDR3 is CASRDSNQPQHF. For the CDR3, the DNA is TGTGCCAGCAGGGATAGCAATCAGCCCCAGCATTTT.

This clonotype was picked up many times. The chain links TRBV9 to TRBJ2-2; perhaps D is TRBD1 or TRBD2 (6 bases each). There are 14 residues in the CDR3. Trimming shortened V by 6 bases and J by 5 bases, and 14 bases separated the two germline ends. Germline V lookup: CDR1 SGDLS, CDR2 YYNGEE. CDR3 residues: CASTTGADTGELFF. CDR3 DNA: TGTGCCAGCACGACGGGGGCCGATACCGGGGAGCTGTTTTTT.

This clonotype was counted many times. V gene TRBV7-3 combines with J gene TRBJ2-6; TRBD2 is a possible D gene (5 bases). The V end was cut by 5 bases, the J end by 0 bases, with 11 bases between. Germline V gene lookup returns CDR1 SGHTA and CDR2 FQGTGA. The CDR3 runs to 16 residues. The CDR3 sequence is CASSPRVGSGANVLTF. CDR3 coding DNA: TGTGCCAGCAGCCCGAGGGTGGGCTCTGGGGCCAACGTCCTGACTTTC.

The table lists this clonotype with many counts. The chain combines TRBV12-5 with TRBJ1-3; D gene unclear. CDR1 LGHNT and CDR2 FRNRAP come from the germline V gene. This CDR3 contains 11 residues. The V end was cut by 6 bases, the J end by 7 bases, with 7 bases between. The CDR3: CASGLRNTIYF. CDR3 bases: TGTGCTAGTGGCCTTAGGAACACCATATATTTT. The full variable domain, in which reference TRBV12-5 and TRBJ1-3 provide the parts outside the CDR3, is DARVTQTPRHKVTEMGQEVTMRCQPILGHNTVFWYRQTMMQGLELLAYFRNRAPLDDSGMPKDRFSAEMPDATLATLKIQPSEPRDSAVYFCASGLRNTIYFGEGSWLTVV.

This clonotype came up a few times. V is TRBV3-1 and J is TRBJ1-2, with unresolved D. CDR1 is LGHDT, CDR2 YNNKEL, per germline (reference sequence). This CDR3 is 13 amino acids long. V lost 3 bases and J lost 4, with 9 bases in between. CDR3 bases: TGTGCCAGCAGCCAGGACCTGGCCTATGGCTACACCTTC. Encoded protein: CASSQDLAYGYTF.

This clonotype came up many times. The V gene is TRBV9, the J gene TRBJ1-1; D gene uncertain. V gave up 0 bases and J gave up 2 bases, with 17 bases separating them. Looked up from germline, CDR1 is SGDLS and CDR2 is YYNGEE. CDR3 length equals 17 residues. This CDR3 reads CASSVVGRDNINTEAFF. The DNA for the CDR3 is TGTGCCAGCAGCGTAGTAGGTAGGGATAATATCAACACTGAAGCTTTCTTT.

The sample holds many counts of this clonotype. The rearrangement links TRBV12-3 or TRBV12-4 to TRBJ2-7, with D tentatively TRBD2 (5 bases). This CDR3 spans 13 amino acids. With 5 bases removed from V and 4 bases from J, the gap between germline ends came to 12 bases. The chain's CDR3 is CASSVEGAYEQYF. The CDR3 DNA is TGTGCCAGCAGTGTAGAGGGAGCTTACGAGCAGTACTTC.

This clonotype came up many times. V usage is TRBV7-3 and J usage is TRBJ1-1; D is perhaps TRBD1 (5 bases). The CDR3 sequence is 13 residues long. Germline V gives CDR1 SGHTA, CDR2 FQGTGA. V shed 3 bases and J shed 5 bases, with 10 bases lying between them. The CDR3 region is CASSFDSLTEAFF. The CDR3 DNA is TGTGCCAGCAGCTTCGACAGCCTGACTGAAGCTTTCTTT.

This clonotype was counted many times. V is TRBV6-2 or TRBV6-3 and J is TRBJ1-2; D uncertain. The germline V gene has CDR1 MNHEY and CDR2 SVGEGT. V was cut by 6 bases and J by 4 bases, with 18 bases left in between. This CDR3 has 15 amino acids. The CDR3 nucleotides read TGTGCCAGCAGGGGGTATGAGAGAGGCGGCTATGGCTACACCTTC. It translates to CASRGYERGGYGYTF.

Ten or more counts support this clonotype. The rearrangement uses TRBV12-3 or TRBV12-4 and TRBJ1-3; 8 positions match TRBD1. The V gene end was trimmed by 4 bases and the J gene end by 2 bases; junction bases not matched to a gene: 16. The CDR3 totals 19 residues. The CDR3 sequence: CASSSRTDRGLRPGNTIYF. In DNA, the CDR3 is TGTGCCAGCAGTTCTAGAACCGACAGGGGTCTGCGGCCTGGAAACACCATATATTTT.

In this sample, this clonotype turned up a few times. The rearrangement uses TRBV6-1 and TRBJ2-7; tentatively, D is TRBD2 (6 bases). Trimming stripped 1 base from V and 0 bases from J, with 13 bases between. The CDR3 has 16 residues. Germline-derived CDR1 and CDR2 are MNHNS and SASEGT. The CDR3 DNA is TGTGCCAGCAGTGAAGTGGCGGGGTTTCTCTCCTACGAGCAGTACTTC. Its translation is CASSEVAGFLSYEQYF.

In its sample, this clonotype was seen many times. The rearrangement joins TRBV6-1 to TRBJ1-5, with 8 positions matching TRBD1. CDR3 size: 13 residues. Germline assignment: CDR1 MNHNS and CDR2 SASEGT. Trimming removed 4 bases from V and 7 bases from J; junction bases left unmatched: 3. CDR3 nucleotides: TGTGCCAGCAGTGGTGACAGGGGCCAGCCCCAGCATTTT. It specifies CASSGDRGQPQHF.

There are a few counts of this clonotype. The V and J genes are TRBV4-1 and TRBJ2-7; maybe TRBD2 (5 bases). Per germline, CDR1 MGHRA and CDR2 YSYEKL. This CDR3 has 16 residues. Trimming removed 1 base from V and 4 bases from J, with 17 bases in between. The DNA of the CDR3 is TGCGCCAGCAGCCAAGTGGCGACGGCGGGCGAGTACGAGCAGTACTTC. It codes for CASSQVATAGEYEQYF.

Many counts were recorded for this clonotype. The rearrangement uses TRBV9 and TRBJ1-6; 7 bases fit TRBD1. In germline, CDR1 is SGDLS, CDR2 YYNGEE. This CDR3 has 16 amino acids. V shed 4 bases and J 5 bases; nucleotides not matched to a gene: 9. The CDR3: CASSSRGDSHNSPLHF. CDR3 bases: TGTGCCAGCAGCTCCCGGGGGGACAGCCATAATTCACCCCTCCACTTT.

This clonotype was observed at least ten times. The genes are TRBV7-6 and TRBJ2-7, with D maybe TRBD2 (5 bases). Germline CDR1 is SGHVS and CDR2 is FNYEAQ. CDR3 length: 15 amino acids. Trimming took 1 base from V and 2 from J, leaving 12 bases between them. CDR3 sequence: CASSLGVGGTYEQYF. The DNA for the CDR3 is TGTGCCAGCAGCTTAGGTGTAGGAGGTACCTACGAGCAGTACTTC.

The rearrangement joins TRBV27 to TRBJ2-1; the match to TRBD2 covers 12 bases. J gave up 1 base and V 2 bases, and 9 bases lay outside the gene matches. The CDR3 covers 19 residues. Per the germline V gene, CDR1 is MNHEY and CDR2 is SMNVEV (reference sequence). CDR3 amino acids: CASSLASGGALASYNEQFF. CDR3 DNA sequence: TGTGCCAGCAGTTTAGCTAGCGGGGGGGCGTTGGCGTCCTACAATGAGCAGTTCTTC.

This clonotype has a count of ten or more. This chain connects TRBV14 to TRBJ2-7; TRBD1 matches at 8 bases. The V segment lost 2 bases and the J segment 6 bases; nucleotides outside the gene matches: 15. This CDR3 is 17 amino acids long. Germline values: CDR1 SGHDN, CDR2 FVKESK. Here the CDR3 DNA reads TGTGCCAGCAGCCAACAAATCGGACAGGGACGGAACTTCGAGCAGTACTTC. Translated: CASSQQIGQGRNFEQYF.

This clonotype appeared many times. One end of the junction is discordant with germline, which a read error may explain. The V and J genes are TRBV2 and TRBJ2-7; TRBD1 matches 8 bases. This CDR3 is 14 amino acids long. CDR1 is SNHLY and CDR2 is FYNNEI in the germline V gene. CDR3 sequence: CASRHNAGGLGNHF. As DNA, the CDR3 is TGTGCCAGCAGACACAACGCAGGGGGCTTAGGAAACCACTTC. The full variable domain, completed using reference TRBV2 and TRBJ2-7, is EPEVTQTPSHQVTQMGQEVILRCVPISNHLYFYWYRQILGQKVEFLVSFYNNEISEKSEIFDDQFSVERPDGSNFTLKIRSTKLEDSAMYFCASRHNAGGLGNHFGPGTRLTVT.

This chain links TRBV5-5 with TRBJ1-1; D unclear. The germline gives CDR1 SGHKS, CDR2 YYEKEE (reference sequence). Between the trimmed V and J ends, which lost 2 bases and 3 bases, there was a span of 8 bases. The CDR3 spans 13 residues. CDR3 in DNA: TGTGCCAGCAGCTTCGGGGTTTACACTGAAGCTTTCTTT. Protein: CASSFGVYTEAFF.

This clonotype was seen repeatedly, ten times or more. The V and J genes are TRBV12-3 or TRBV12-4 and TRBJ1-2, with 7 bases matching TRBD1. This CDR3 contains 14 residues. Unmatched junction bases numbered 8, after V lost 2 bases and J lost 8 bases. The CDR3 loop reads CASSLRAGGGGYTF. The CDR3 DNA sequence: TGTGCCAGCAGTTTAAGGGCAGGGGGAGGGGGCTACACCTTC.

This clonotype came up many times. Here the CDR3 DNA reads TGCGCCAGCAGTGATGACACCATGAACACTGAAGCTTTCTTT. Translating it yields CASSDDTMNTEAFF. The chain has TRBV10-1 and TRBJ1-1; D gene unclear. The CDR3 consists of 14 residues. V lost 3 bases and J 0 bases, leaving 8 bases between the germline ends. In germline, CDR1 is WNHNN, CDR2 SYGVQD (reference sequence).

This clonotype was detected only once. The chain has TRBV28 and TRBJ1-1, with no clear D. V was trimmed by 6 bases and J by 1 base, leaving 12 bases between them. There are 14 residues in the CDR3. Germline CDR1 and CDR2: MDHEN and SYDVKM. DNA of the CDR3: TGTGCCAGCAGCACCGCGTTGGGGAACACTGAAGCTTTCTTT. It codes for CASSTALGNTEAFF.

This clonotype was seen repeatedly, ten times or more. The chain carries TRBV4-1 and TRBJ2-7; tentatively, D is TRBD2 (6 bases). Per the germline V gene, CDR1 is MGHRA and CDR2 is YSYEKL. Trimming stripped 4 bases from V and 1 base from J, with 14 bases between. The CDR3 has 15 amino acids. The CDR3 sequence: CASSLGSGVSYEQYF. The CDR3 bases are TGCGCCAGCAGCCTCGGGTCGGGGGTATCCTACGAGCAGTACTTC.

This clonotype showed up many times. In nucleotides, the CDR3 is TGTGCCAGCTCCCGGGACTTCAGCTCCTACGAGCAGTACTTC. Translated, it gives CASSRDFSSYEQYF. This sequence joins TRBV7-2 and TRBJ2-7, with D possibly matching TRBD2 (6 bases). Germline V gene lookup returns CDR1 SGHTA and CDR2 FQGNSA. Between the trimmed V and J ends, which lost 8 bases and 0 bases, there was a span of 14 bases. CDR3 length equals 14 residues. The full variable domain, completed using reference TRBV7-2 and TRBJ2-7, is GAGVSQSPSNKVTEKGKDVELRCDPISGHTALYWYRQSLGQGLEFLIYFQGNSAPDKSGLPSDRFSAERTGGSVSTLTIQRTQQEDSAVYLCASSRDFSSYEQYFGPGTRLTVT.